This TCR beta chain is from a study of cytomegalovirus exposure and HLA in healthy donors. Trimming cost V 6 bases and J 8 bases, with 14 bases left between them. The CDR3 extends over 13 amino acids. CDR1 and CDR2 (germline): KGHSH, LQKENI. Primers included in the PCR were 60 Vbeta and 13 Jbeta primers. Assay: immunoSEQ multiplex PCR; the TCRdb copy retains only in-frame clones and omits some. The sample has about 150,000 clones, around 80% seen once. The receptor was derived from a woman aged 40-49 years in good health and CMV-seropositive. The chain is built from TRBV18 and TRBJ2-4; D gene uncertain. Source material: PBMCs. The CDR3 DNA sequence: TGTGCCAGCTCGCCCTCCCGAAGCGACATTCAGTACTTC. It codes for CASSPSRSDIQYF.